The entry that follows covers one T cell receptor beta chain sequence. Per the authors' pipeline: Estimation of nucleated cell counts was performed using reference gene primer amplification. Clones were read by immunoSEQ multiplex PCR, and TCRdb kept only the in-frame ones, dropping some. V and J calls and clone size follow that table, whereas D and trimming were derived from the DNA. The sample consists of tens of thousands of clones, roughly 80% of them appearing once. This record belongs to a study of blood T cell repertoires in COVID-19. Across the study: Spain, Italy and the United States supplied samples that represented acute and convalescent COVID-19. T cells, B-cell-depleted T cells, or PBMCs supplied cDNA or gDNA.

The CDR3 totals 16 residues. Germline assignment: CDR1 MGHRA and CDR2 YSYEKL. The V end lost 0 bases, the J end lost 4 bases, and 13 bases lay between the germline ends. Sequenced input: peripheral blood. The rearrangement links TRBV4-1 to TRBJ1-5; no firm D call. The TCR sequence derives from a man aged 55 to 70 with acute or convalescent COVID-19. CDR3 DNA: TGCGCCAGCAGCCAAGAAGGCCGGGGAGGGAATCAGCCCCAGCATTTT. Amino acid sequence: CASSQEGRGGNQPQHF.